The source of this T cell receptor beta chain is a study of shared clonotypes between healthy human individuals (dated by TCRdb to about 2020). Some background on the complete study: The cohort included a few men and a couple of women between 18 and 49 years of age. Per donor, three plates each were used for CD4 naive and CD4 memory, two for CD8 naive, and one for CD8 memory. Per donor, leukapheresis produced somewhere between about 0.8 and 9 billion PBMCs. Different laboratories and diverse techniques were used to prepare libraries and sequence TCR repertoires, to increase sequencing depth and limit assay-specific biases. To estimate repertoire size and how much clonotype sharing occurs between individuals, the study deeply sequenced the blood TCR repertoires of several healthy adults.

Healthy HIV-negative adults with no recently reported acute infections or vaccinations were included as donors. All donors were Caucasian adults living in Nashville, Tennessee, USA. Magnetic negative selection was used to enrich CD4+ T cells, after which naive cells were positively selected on CD45RA and the negative fraction became the memory subset. After blood collection by leukapheresis, PBMCs were isolated using Ficoll-Histopaque density gradient centrifugation and then cryopreserved in the vapor phase of liquid nitrogen. Analytical flow cytometry was used to check the purity and quantity of each magnetically sorted T cell population. Each sorted fraction had its genomic DNA isolated and then quantified by UV absorbance on a Nanodrop 2000c. The germline V gene sets CDR1 to SNHLY and CDR2 to FYNNEI. The CDR3 sequence holds 14 residues, the cysteine and phenylalanine included. Of the read, only the CDR3 DNA is kept; its 42 bases are in frame from base 1. Trimmed from V: 5 bases; trimmed from J: 3 bases; junction bases lacking a gene match: 5.

TCR CDR3 regions were amplified from genomic DNA by multiplex PCR using the deep immunoSEQ assay. Genomic DNA extracted from each cell subset was distributed evenly over all wells of several immunoSEQ 96-well plates, and each plate served as one replicate. Each replicate PCR for sorted subsets received 200 ng genomic DNA, equal to tens of thousands of T cell genomes. Purified libraries were quantified with a Qubit 3.0 fluorometer, sized on a Bioanalyzer 2100, and re-quantified with the KAPA Library Quantification kit. Every immunoSEQ 96-well plate was sequenced on a dedicated single-read 150-cycle Illumina NextSeq 550 flow cell. Under the source paper's analysis protocol: Because the immunoSEQ output held only junctional sequences and lacked quality scores, the filtering could not match the filtering applied to full-length reads. To assign V/J genes and CDR3, sequences were annotated against IMGT germline references using PyIR, a Python wrapper for IgBLAST v1.9. Reads were removed for weak V/J assignments (E-value above 1e-6), missing CDR3, stop codons, out-of-frame junctions, or ambiguous translated residues. V3J clonotypes were defined as sequences sharing an identical inferred V gene, J gene, and CDR3 amino acid sequence. The percentage overlap between two repertoires was calculated by dividing the number of shared unique clonotypes by the size of the smaller repertoire. RTK rarefaction, the Chao1 estimator, and Recon v2.1 estimates of unobserved clonotypes were used to assess repertoire richness. OLGA was used to compute generation probabilities for all TCRbeta clonotypes that the gDNA method yielded from a few donors. The table was pulled from immuneACCESS by TCRdb, which kept in-frame rearrangements only. Such tables lose some clones; where checked, under half of the loss comes from unresolved V genes, and the rest has no known cause. That table supplies the V and J calls and clone size; D and trimming were determined from the DNA. The table for this sample lists a few million clones; about 92% of them were counted only once. About 0.13% of the sample rests with the top ten.

This clone is a singleton in its sample. Its antigen specificity is not known. One base away there is no much larger clone; base qualities are not given. Broad study findings and their caveats: Compared with non-shared clonotypes, clonotypes shared by all four sorted-subset donors had higher generation probabilities. Sampling was limited to blood, and TCR repertoires in tissue likely differ from TCR repertoires in blood. Estimated clonotype richness was generally larger for naive than for memory subsets. Because the study included only a small number of donors, the genetic and exposure-history diversity represented was limited. Pairwise subsampling led to the expectation that sequencing depth would affect the degree of clonotype sharing among donors. Rarefaction of sorted-subset datasets indicated incomplete sequencing despite the large sequencing depth. Sharing across a handful of donors was observed for roughly 5.4% of naive CD4, 3% to 4% of naive CD8, about 2.5% of memory CD4, and around 0.4% of memory CD8 clonotypes.

The rearranged segments are TRBV2 and TRBJ1-2; 8 bases in the junction line up with TRBD1. The sample was naive CD4+ T cells sorted from blood. The cell subset or site tag for this specimen amounts to: CD45RA+ positively selected. The TCR comes from a man aged 18 to 29 in good health. The CDR3 region has the sequence CASSSQGAHYGYTF. The DNA sequence is given as TGTGCCAGCAGTTCTCAGGGGGCCCACTATGGCTACACCTTC.